The source of this T cell receptor (beta chain) is a study of T cells in localized non-small cell lung cancer. Study results and limitations: A median of approximately 50 of the top 100 tumor clones appeared in adjacent lung, which was paired and uninvolved. Uninvolved adjacent lung showed peak T cell clonality, exceeding tumor. Without multi-region sequencing, intratumor heterogeneity could not be excluded.

The uninvolved lung lay at least 2 cm from the tumor margin and lacked atypia. V was clipped by 4 bases and J by 0 bases; unmatched bases: 6. The CDR3 totals 18 residues. Germline loops: CDR1 MNHGY, CDR2 SAAAGT. Repertoires were generated with immunoSEQ multiplex PCR, while TCRdb's copy carries only in-frame clones and drops some. In the table there are around 1,000 clones, approximately 30% of which are singletons. Comments on this clone: No antigen is known for it.

The starting material was normal lung tissue next to the tumor, obtained before any cancer treatment. The TCR originated in a male donor aged 60 or over with stage II lung adenocarcinoma. The chain is built from TRBV6-8 and TRBJ2-6; TRBD1 matches at 10 bases. This CDR3 reads CASSSPGQGFSGANVLTF. CDR3 nucleotides: TGTGCCAGCAGTTCCCCGGGACAGGGGTTCTCTGGGGCCAACGTCCTGACTTTC.